This TCR beta chain was obtained from a study of identical twins. Template switching added a universal primer site; cDNA carried unique molecular identifiers. One entry per CDR3 protein results from TCRdb running MiXCR on the 5' RACE reads. The repertoire consists of 450,000 or so distinct CDR3 sequences, with 24% occurring once and the leading ten covering around 3%. Germline loops: CDR1 MGHDK, CDR2 SYGVNS. This CDR3 region has 14 residues. V was clipped by 2 bases and J by 4 bases, with 10 bases between them. These same data were also listed under a study on T cells expressing NK-cell markers. That source adds: In several donors, dominant clonotypes made up about 25-60.1% of CD3+CD56-NKG2C+ cells.

Sequencing was performed on CD4+ T cells sorted from blood. This TCR came from a woman younger than 35 in good health. The rearrangement links TRBV25-1 to TRBJ2-3; D perhaps matches TRBD2 (5 bases). CDR3 sequence: CASSEGLAPDTQYF. CDR3 nucleotide sequence: TGTGCCAGCAGTGAAGGGTTAGCGCCAGATACGCAGTATTTT.